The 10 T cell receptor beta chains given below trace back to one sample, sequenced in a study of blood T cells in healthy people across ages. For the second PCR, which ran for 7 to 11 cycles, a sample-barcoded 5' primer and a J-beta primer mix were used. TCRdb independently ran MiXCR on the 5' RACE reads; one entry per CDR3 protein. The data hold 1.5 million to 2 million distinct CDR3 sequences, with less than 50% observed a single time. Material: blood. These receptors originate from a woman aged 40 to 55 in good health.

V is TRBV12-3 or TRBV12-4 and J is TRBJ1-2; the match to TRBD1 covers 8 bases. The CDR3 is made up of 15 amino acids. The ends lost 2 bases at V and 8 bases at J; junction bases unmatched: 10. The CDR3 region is CASSLHRQGAGGYTF. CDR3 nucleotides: TGTGCCAGCAGTTTACATCGGCAGGGGGCAGGAGGCTACACCTTC.

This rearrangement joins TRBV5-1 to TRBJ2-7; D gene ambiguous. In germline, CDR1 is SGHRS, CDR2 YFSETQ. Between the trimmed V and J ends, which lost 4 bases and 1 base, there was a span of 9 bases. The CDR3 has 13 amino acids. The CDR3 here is CASSPVRSYEQYF. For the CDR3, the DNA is TGCGCCAGCAGCCCTGTTAGATCCTACGAGCAGTACTTC. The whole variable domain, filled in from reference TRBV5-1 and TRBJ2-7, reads KAGVTQTPRYLIKTRGQQVTLSCSPISGHRSVSWYQQTPGQGLQFLFEYFSETQRNKGNFPGRFSGRQFSNSRSEMNVSTLELGDSALYLCASSPVRSYEQYFGPGTRLTVT.

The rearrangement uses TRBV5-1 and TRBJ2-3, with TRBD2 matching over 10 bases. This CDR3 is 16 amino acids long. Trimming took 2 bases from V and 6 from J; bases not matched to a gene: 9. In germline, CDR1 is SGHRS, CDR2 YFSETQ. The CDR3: CASSLLIAGGLDTQYF. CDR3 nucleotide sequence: TGCGCCAGCAGCTTACTCATAGCGGGGGGTCTGGATACGCAGTATTTT.

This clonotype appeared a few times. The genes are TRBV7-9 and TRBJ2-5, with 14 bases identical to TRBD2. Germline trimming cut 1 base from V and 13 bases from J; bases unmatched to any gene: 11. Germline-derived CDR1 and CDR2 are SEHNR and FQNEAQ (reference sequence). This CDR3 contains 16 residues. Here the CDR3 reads CASSLVPGLAGEGLYF. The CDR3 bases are TGTGCCAGCAGCTTAGTCCCGGGACTAGCGGGGGAAGGCTTGTACTTC.

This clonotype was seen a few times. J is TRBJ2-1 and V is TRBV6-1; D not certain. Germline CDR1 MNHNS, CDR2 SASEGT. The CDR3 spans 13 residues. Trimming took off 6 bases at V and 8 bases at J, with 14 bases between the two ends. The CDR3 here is CASSRRPDYEQFF. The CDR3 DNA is TGTGCCAGCAGCCGGCGCCCCGATTATGAGCAGTTCTTC.

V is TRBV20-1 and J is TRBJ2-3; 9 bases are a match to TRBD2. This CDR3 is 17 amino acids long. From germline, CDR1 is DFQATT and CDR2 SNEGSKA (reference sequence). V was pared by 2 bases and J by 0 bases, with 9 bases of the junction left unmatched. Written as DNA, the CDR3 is TGCAGTGCTAGATCCCCCTTCCTAGCGGGAAGCACAGATACGCAGTATTTT. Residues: CSARSPFLAGSTDTQYF.

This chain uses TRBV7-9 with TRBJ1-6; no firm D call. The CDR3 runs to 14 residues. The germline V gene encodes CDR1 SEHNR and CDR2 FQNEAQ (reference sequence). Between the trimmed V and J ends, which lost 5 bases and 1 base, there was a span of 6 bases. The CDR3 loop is CASSRSSYNSPLHF. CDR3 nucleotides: TGTGCCAGCAGCCGAAGTTCCTATAATTCACCCCTCCACTTT.

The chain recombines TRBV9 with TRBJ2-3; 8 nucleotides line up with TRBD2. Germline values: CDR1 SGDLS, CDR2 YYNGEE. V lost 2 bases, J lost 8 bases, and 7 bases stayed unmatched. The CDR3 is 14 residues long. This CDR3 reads CASSVSGVSGTQYF. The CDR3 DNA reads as TGTGCCAGCAGCGTTAGCGGGGTGAGTGGTACGCAGTATTTT.

The CDR3 spells CASSQSVYEQYF. CDR3 in DNA: TGTGCCAGCAGCCAAAGCGTCTACGAGCAGTACTTC. The chain uses TRBV14 and TRBJ2-7; no firm D call. Germline values: CDR1 SGHDN, CDR2 FVKESK. CDR3 length: 12 amino acids. V was pared by 2 bases and J by 3 bases, with 5 bases between.

This CDR3 is CSARVVGNDQPQHF. The CDR3 DNA reads as TGCAGTGCCCGAGTGGTAGGAAACGATCAGCCCCAGCATTTT. The chain has TRBV20-1 and TRBJ1-5; D ambiguous. Per the germline V gene, CDR1 is DFQATT and CDR2 is SNEGSKA (reference sequence). Trimming removed 6 bases at V and 5 bases at J, with 17 bases between. This CDR3 spans 14 amino acids.